This T cell receptor (beta chain) is drawn from a study of radiotherapy plus CTLA-4 blockade in lung cancer (dated by TCRdb to 2017 to 2018). Study-level background: Objective responses occurred in 18% of enrolled patients, and just over 30% achieved disease control.

Overall results and qualifications from the work: The strongest predictors of response, as reported, were early dynamic changes in blood T cell clones along with a rise in serum interferon-beta after radiation. After treatment with radiotherapy and ipilimumab, TCR clones that originated in tumors expanded in peripheral blood.

The study evaluated CTLA-4 blockade (ipilimumab) given together with focal radiation therapy in patients who had chemo-refractory metastatic non-small-cell lung cancer. Trimming takes 0 bases off V and 4 bases off J; junction bases not matched to a gene: 6. From a lookup of the germline V gene, CDR1 and CDR2 are SGHRS and YFSETQ. Taken from cysteine to phenylalanine, the CDR3 has 15 residues. This entry keeps only the CDR3 DNA: 45 bases, framed from base 1. The library was built by means of the immunoSEQ multiplex PCR assay. Imported from immuneACCESS, the table was reduced by TCRdb to in-frame sequences with V and J called. These copies leave out some clones; in studies compared against another copy, an unresolved V gene accounts for under half, and the cause of the remainder is not known. The sample table shows some 48,000 clones, and 65% to 90% are seen once. Together, the top ten hold less than 20% of the sample.

Worth noting for this clone: Its antigen specificity is not known. Base qualities are not provided; no much larger clone lies one nucleotide away.

The sample in question was peripheral blood, obtained from a patient treated with radiotherapy plus ipilimumab. The rearranged segments are TRBV5-1 and TRBJ2-5; the junction holds 7 bases that match TRBD2. This sequence originates from a human donor with non-small cell lung cancer that progressed on radiotherapy plus ipilimumab. Some clones in this sample may be carry-over from other donors' samples. The DNA sequence is TGCGCCAGCAGCTTGGCTGGGGGGGACCGAGAGACCCAGTACTTC. Translated, this is CASSLAGGDRETQYF.